The source of this T cell receptor (beta chain) is a study of human T cells and chemical hapten exposure. Looking at the study overall: Patch tests delivered 0.01% DPC to the upper back and were evaluated at 6 days. Study-wide results and limits: Among expanded TCRs, significantly more large CDR3 similarity clusters formed than among controls. No alteration of TCRs above 1 in 1000 frequency was seen with DPC sensitization.

Each CDR3 protein gets one entry after TCRdb re-called the RACE reads with MiXCR. The sample includes tens of thousands of distinct CDR3 sequences, 11% of them seen just once. This clonotype was seen a handful of times. Its antigen is undetermined. The time point was: pre-sensitization, week 0. The treatment here: therapeutic diphenylcyclopropenone sensitization with weekly scalp DPC. The clonotype comes from a woman aged 40-49 years with alopecia areata. Some clones in this sample may be carry-over from other donors' samples. This material consisted of whole blood, taken in connection with sensitization to the hapten diphenylcyclopropenone (DPC).

CDR3 region: CASSQDLGTRAYGYTF. The CDR3 DNA reads TGCGCCAGCAGCCAAGATCTTGGGACGCGAGCTTATGGCTACACCTTC. V is TRBV4-3 and J is TRBJ1-2; a possible D gene is TRBD1 (5 bases). The CDR3 sequence is 16 residues long. V was clipped by 0 bases and J by 5 bases, with 16 bases between them. Germline-derived CDR1 and CDR2 are LGHNA and YSLEER.